This TCR beta chain was recorded in a study of blood T cell repertoires in COVID-19. Study summary: Whether acute or convalescent, the COVID-19 samples came from the United States, Italy and Spain.

In the study's own analysis: Cell counts per sample came from amplifying reference gene primers. Sequencing was performed with immunoSEQ multiplex PCR; in TCRdb, only in-frame clones are kept and a portion is missing. The DNA gave D and trimming, while V, J and clone size come from that table. This sample has 60,000 to 75,000 clones, with about 90% found just once. There are 21 residues in the CDR3. Per the germline V gene, CDR1 is GTSNPN and CDR2 is SVGIG (reference sequence). V was clipped by 0 bases and J by 1 base, with 30 bases between them. The chain employs TRBV30 and TRBJ2-5; tentatively, D is TRBD1 (6 bases). Sequencing input: peripheral blood. The TCR originated in a man over 45 with active COVID-19. The CDR3 coding sequence is TGTGCCTGGAGTGTACAGAGCAGGGGCTTCCCGGGTAGGCCTTTCCAAGAGACCCAGTACTTC. This translates into CAWSVQSRGFPGRPFQETQYF.